These 23 T cell receptor beta chains originate from one sample sequenced in a study of cytomegalovirus exposure and HLA in healthy donors. Only in-frame clones appear in the TCRdb table, and some are missing; sequencing was by immunoSEQ multiplex PCR. The data hold 250,000 to 350,000 clones, with just over 85% observed a single time. The specimen was PBMCs. The receptors stem from a young woman in good health and CMV-seronegative.

This chain joins TRBV28 and TRBJ2-1; 11 bases are shared with TRBD2. Germline CDR1 reads MDHEN; CDR2 reads SYDVKM. The CDR3 is 16 residues long. J lost 6 bases, V lost 10 bases, and 14 bases had no gene match. The CDR3 coding sequence is TGTGCCACGCTTCCCTCTAGCGGGGGGTCCCTCAATGAGCAGTTCTTC. Translation gives CATLPSSGGSLNEQFF.

In its sample, this clone was seen a few times. Other DNA sequences of this sample code for an identical CDR3. The chain uses TRBV29-1 and TRBJ1-1, with D uncertain. Trimming removed 1 base at V and 0 bases at J, with 6 bases between. Per germline, CDR1 SQVTM and CDR2 ANQGSEA. The CDR3 length is 13 residues. The DNA of the CDR3 is TGCAGCGTTGAAGGGCAGGTGAACACTGAAGCTTTCTTT. Encoded protein: CSVEGQVNTEAFF.

This chain uses TRBV6-1 with TRBJ2-1; no firm D call. This CDR3 has 14 amino acids. CDR1 is MNHNS, CDR2 SASEGT, per germline. The V and J ends lost 7 bases and 10 bases respectively, with 20 bases between them. CDR3 residues: CASMGLTFQVEQFF. For the CDR3, the DNA is TGTGCCAGCATGGGCCTTACCTTCCAGGTAGAGCAGTTCTTC.

This clone appeared a single time. The J gene is TRBJ1-3, the V gene TRBV5-4, with 7 bases lining up with TRBD1. The CDR3 sequence is 15 residues long. Germline values: CDR1 SGHNT, CDR2 YYREEE (reference sequence). With V trimmed by 2 bases and J by 9 bases, 11 bases remained unmatched. This chain's CDR3 is CASSLRGPPGSTIYF. The DNA of the CDR3 is TGTGCCAGCAGCTTAAGGGGGCCCCCCGGTAGCACCATATATTTT.

This chain uses TRBV5-1 with TRBJ2-3; D possibly corresponds to TRBD2 (6 bases). Germline assignment: CDR1 SGHRS and CDR2 YFSETQ. Trimming stripped 0 bases from V and 2 bases from J, with 16 bases between. The CDR3 runs to 17 residues. CDR3 nucleotides: TGCGCCAGCAGCTTGGGTAGCGGAAGTGGGCCCACAGATACGCAGTATTTT. Amino acid sequence: CASSLGSGSGPTDTQYF.

This chain links TRBV19 with TRBJ2-7; D is perhaps TRBD1 (5 bases). Germline CDR1 LNHDA, CDR2 SQIVND (reference sequence). This CDR3 comprises 14 residues. Trimming stripped 3 bases from V and 5 bases from J, with 14 bases between. CDR3 nucleotides: TGTGCCAGTAGTATTGGCCAGGGCGTTGACGAGCAGTACTTC. Translating gives CASSIGQGVDEQYF.

The chain joins TRBV7-2 to TRBJ2-3; D is possibly TRBD2 (6 bases). Trimming cost V 5 bases and J 6 bases, with 12 bases left between them. The CDR3 has 13 residues. The V gene's germline CDR1 is SGHTA and CDR2 FQGNSA. CDR3 loop: CASSRLVLDTQYF. Written as DNA, the CDR3 is TGTGCCAGCAGCAGACTAGTTTTGGATACGCAGTATTTT.

This clone occurred a few times. The same CDR3 can be traced to other DNA sequences in this sample. The chain recombines TRBV7-8 with TRBJ1-3; TRBD1 agrees at 7 bases. The V gene's germline CDR1 is SGHVS and CDR2 FQNEAQ. This CDR3 is built from 14 residues. Losses at the gene ends were 2 bases for V and 2 bases for J; bases not matched to a gene: 0. The CDR3 DNA reads TGTGCCAGCAGCTTACAGGGGGCTGGAAACACCATATATTTT. This encodes CASSLQGAGNTIYF.

J is TRBJ1-2 and V is TRBV6-1, with 7 bases lining up with TRBD1. CDR1 is MNHNS, CDR2 SASEGT, per germline. This CDR3 is 14 amino acids long. V gave up 8 bases and J gave up 2 bases; unmatched junction bases: 8. CDR3 in amino acids: CASVLRQGNYGYTF. As DNA, the CDR3 is TGTGCCAGCGTCTTGAGACAGGGAAACTATGGCTACACCTTC.

This chain links TRBV5-1 with TRBJ2-5; D is unresolved. V was shortened by 0 bases and J by 5 bases, with 11 bases between the two germline ends. The germline CDR1 and CDR2 sequences are SGHRS and YFSETQ. The CDR3 length is 14 residues. CDR3 sequence: CASSLAGGLETQYF. DNA for the CDR3: TGCGCCAGCAGCTTGGCGGGTGGGTTGGAGACCCAGTACTTC.

This chain uses TRBV19 with TRBJ2-7; a possible D gene is TRBD1 (6 bases). V shed 3 bases and J shed 2 bases, with 14 bases lying between them. The germline V gene encodes CDR1 LNHDA and CDR2 SQIVND (reference sequence). There are 15 residues in the CDR3. For the CDR3, the DNA is TGTGCCAGTAGTATTGTAAACAGGGAGCCCTACGAGCAGTACTTC. It specifies CASSIVNREPYEQYF.

The V gene is TRBV27, the J gene TRBJ2-1; D may be TRBD1 (6 bases). Trimming pared 3 bases from V and 6 bases from J, leaving 15 bases between. The CDR3 loop spans 15 amino acids. Germline V CDR1 and CDR2: MNHEY, SMNVEV (reference sequence). CDR3 residues: CASSFPGRGSNEQFF. The CDR3 bases are TGTGCCAGCAGTTTCCCCGGCAGGGGTTCCAATGAGCAGTTCTTC.

As DNA, the CDR3 is TGTGCCAGCACCGTTTCTAGCTCCTACGAGCAGTACTTC. It is translated as CASTVSSSYEQYF. J is TRBJ2-7 and V is TRBV13, with unresolved D. Germline V gene data show CDR1 as PRHDT and CDR2 as FYEKMQ (reference sequence). The CDR3 is 13 amino acids. The V gene lost 7 bases and the J gene lost 0 bases, with 10 bases spanning the gap.

This chain joins TRBV7-2 and TRBJ2-1; 13 bases are a match to TRBD2. V lost 5 bases to trimming and J lost 5 bases; unmatched junction nucleotides: 6. Per germline, CDR1 SGHTA and CDR2 FQGNSA. CDR3 length: 16 residues. CDR3 in amino acids: CASSLQGTSGDNEQFF. The CDR3 coding sequence is TGTGCCAGCAGCCTTCAGGGGACTAGCGGGGACAATGAGCAGTTCTTC.

The chain combines TRBV2 with TRBJ2-1; D uncertain. V lost 3 bases and J lost 7, with 7 bases in between. Germline V lookup: CDR1 SNHLY, CDR2 FYNNEI. The CDR3 has 12 residues. The CDR3 DNA reads TGTGCCAGCAGTGAGGGCCGAAATGAGCAGTTCTTC. As protein: CASSEGRNEQFF.

The CDR3 spells CASSQEGVNQPQHF. CDR3 coding DNA: TGCGCCAGCAGCCAGGAAGGGGTCAATCAGCCCCAGCATTTT. This sequence joins TRBV5-1 and TRBJ1-5, with a possible D match to TRBD1 (5 bases). The V end was cut by 4 bases, the J end by 3 bases, with 11 bases between. Germline values: CDR1 SGHRS, CDR2 YFSETQ. The CDR3 runs to 14 residues. Using reference TRBV5-1 and TRBJ1-5 for the parts outside the CDR3, the full variable domain is KAGVTQTPRYLIKTRGQQVTLSCSPISGHRSVSWYQQTPGQGLQFLFEYFSETQRNKGNFPGRFSGRQFSNSRSEMNVSTLELGDSALYLCASSQEGVNQPQHFGDGTRLSIL.

This clone was observed a single time. This chain connects TRBV5-1 to TRBJ2-5, with TRBD1 matching over 9 bases. There are 16 residues in the CDR3. Unmatched junction bases numbered 6, after V lost 0 bases and J lost 3 bases. The germline V gene has CDR1 SGHRS and CDR2 YFSETQ. The CDR3 loop reads CASSLVAGTGKETQYF. CDR3 DNA: TGCGCCAGCAGCTTGGTAGCCGGGACAGGGAAAGAGACCCAGTACTTC.

The chain joins TRBV5-4 to TRBJ2-2, with D perhaps TRBD2 (5 bases). The CDR3 runs 16 residues. The ends were cut back, 4 bases at V and 1 base at J, with 14 bases in the middle. CDR1 and CDR2 from the germline V gene are SGHNT and YYREEE (reference sequence). This CDR3 is CASSPNPGMNTGELFF. DNA for the CDR3: TGTGCCAGCAGCCCCAACCCCGGGATGAACACCGGGGAGCTGTTTTTT.

The chain has TRBV5-6 and TRBJ2-1; D unclear. The CDR3 contains 14 residues. CDR1 and CDR2 from the germline V gene are SGHDT and YYEEEE. Trimming pared 10 bases from V and 0 bases from J, leaving 14 bases between. CDR3 residues: CASRLESSYNEQFF. The DNA of the CDR3 is TGTGCCTCAAGACTTGAGAGCTCCTACAATGAGCAGTTCTTC.

This chain uses TRBV28 with TRBJ2-4; 11 positions match TRBD2. Germline loops: CDR1 MDHEN, CDR2 SYDVKM. The CDR3 loop spans 19 amino acids. Trimming took 8 bases from V and 0 from J; bases not matched to a gene: 15. The CDR3 sequence: CASPPSGTSGLLAKNIQYF. Here the CDR3 DNA reads TGTGCCAGCCCCCCTAGCGGGACTAGCGGATTATTAGCCAAAAACATTCAGTACTTC.

CDR3 protein: CASSKGQGGDTEAFF. The DNA of the CDR3 is TGCGCCAGCAGCAAAGGACAGGGTGGGGACACTGAAGCTTTCTTT. The chain links TRBV5-1 to TRBJ1-1; TRBD1 aligns across 8 bases. CDR1 is SGHRS and CDR2 is YFSETQ in the germline V gene. V shed 4 bases, J shed 3 bases, and the junction held 8 bases outside the gene matches. The CDR3 is 15 residues long.

V usage is TRBV11-2 and J usage is TRBJ2-4; 7 bases are shared with TRBD2. V dropped 1 base and J dropped 4; count of bases not matched to a gene: 7. Germline loops: CDR1 SGHAT, CDR2 FQNNGV. The CDR3 length is 16 residues. The CDR3 nucleotides read TGTGCCAGCAGCTTAGGGGACTACCCCCCAAAAAACATTCAGTACTTC. It yields the protein CASSLGDYPPKNIQYF.

The chain combines TRBV25-1 with TRBJ1-1, with D possibly being TRBD1 (6 bases). Germline assignment: CDR1 MGHDK and CDR2 SYGVNS. CDR3 length: 15 residues. V lost 5 bases, J lost 6 bases, and 19 bases lay in between. The CDR3 DNA is TGTGCCAGCAGTCGACGGGGAGCGGGACACGCTGAAGCTTTCTTT. Translated, it gives CASSRRGAGHAEAFF.